The T cell receptor (beta chain) under discussion was sequenced for a study of cytotoxic CD8 clonotypes in ibrutinib-treated CLL. Whole-study findings and limits: Sample timing was unmatched between remission and later-progressing patients; lymph nodes unstudied.

Germline V gene sequence: CDR1 SEHNR, CDR2 FQNEAQ (reference sequence). This CDR3 has 14 residues. The V and J ends lost 4 bases and 2 bases respectively, with 12 bases between them. This clone was detected only a few times. Its target is not known. The sequencing depth, 1 in 200,000 to 1 in 1 million T cells, was the target. Clones were read by immunoSEQ multiplex PCR, and TCRdb kept only the in-frame ones, dropping some. The table records roughly 250,000 clones, 70% of them present only once. This chain uses TRBV7-9 with TRBJ2-7, with D perhaps assigned TRBD1 or TRBD2 (6 bases each). This specimen was PBMCs, taken after 24 months of ibrutinib treatment. This receptor was obtained from a human donor with chronic lymphocytic leukemia. In DNA, the CDR3 is TGTGCCAGCAGCTCGGGGGCTTCACCCTACGAGCAGTACTTC. It encodes CASSSGASPYEQYF. Full variable domain (missing parts from reference TRBV7-9 and TRBJ2-7): DTGVSQNPRHKITKRGQNVTFRCDPISEHNRLYWYRQTLGQGPEFLTYFQNEAQLEKSRLLSDRFSAERPKGSFSTLEIQRTEQGDSAMYLCASSSGASPYEQYFGPGTRLTVT.